This T cell receptor (beta chain) is drawn from a study of T cell repertoires in cytomegalovirus infection. About the study: It was the public TCR beta signatures that indicated both CMV infection and matching HLA type. General observations from the study: Dominating the ex vivo response were HLA-C-restricted CMV-specific TCR beta clonotypes.

This clonotype turned up a few times. Its antigen is not known. TCRdb independently ran MiXCR on the reads; one entry per CDR3 protein. This table has approximately 110,000 distinct CDR3 sequences, around 32% appearing once. The length of the CDR3 is 13 residues. V lost 8 bases, J lost 2 bases, and 11 bases lay in between. CDR1 SEHNR and CDR2 FQNEAQ come from the germline V gene (reference sequence). The J gene is TRBJ2-3, the V gene TRBV7-9, with a tentative D call TRBD2 (6 bases). This specimen consisted of CD8+ T cells from cultured PBMCs, obtained from culture after CMV antigen stimulation. The sequence was obtained from a human donor in good health (CMV status not recorded). Some clones in this sample may be carry-over from other donors' samples. The CDR3 DNA reads as TGTGCCAGCTCTGCGGGGCACACAGATACGCAGTATTTT. The encoded protein is CASSAGHTDTQYF.